Following are 12 T cell receptor beta chains from one sample sequenced in a study of blood T cell repertoires in COVID-19. Sequencing used immunoSEQ multiplex PCR; TCRdb keeps in-frame clones, though not all of them. The sample records around 95,000 clones, 80% being singletons. Sequencing input: peripheral blood. These receptors were collected from a woman in her seventies with acute or convalescent COVID-19.

This clone is a singleton in its sample. The V and J genes are TRBV6-5 and TRBJ1-1; D is uncertain. V dropped 0 bases and J dropped 4 bases, with 15 bases sitting between them. The V gene's germline CDR1 is MNHEY and CDR2 SVGAGI. The CDR3 runs 16 residues. The CDR3 is CASSYSSGSGGTEAFF. The CDR3 nucleotides are TGTGCCAGCAGTTACTCCAGTGGTTCTGGCGGCACTGAAGCTTTCTTT.

This clone was picked up a small number of times. The V and J genes are TRBV27 and TRBJ2-2; possibly TRBD2 for D (5 bases). This CDR3 contains 15 residues. Germline CDR1 reads MNHEY; CDR2 reads SMNVEV (reference sequence). V lost 2 bases and J 3 bases, leaving 10 bases between the germline ends. CDR3: CASSLLAGDTGELFF. CDR3 DNA: TGTGCCAGCAGTTTACTTGCCGGGGACACCGGGGAGCTGTTTTTT.

This clone has just one count. V gene TRBV19 combines with J gene TRBJ1-2, with 10 bases matching TRBD1. The V segment lost 7 bases and the J segment 4 bases; nucleotides outside the gene matches: 6. The germline V gene encodes CDR1 LNHDA and CDR2 SQIVND (reference sequence). This CDR3 region has 14 residues. CDR3 coding DNA: TGTGCCAGTAATCCCGGGACAGGGGCCTATGGCTACACCTTC. It is translated as CASNPGTGAYGYTF. Based on the CDR3 plus reference TRBV19 and TRBJ1-2, the full variable domain is DGGITQSPKYLFRKEGQNVTLSCEQNLNHDAMYWYRQDPGQGLRLIYYSQIVNDFQKGDIAEGYSVSREKKESFPLTVTSAQKNPTAFYLCASNPGTGAYGYTFGSGTRLTVV.

V is TRBV4-3 and J is TRBJ2-3; 8 bases agree with TRBD2. The CDR3 spans 18 residues. The J segment lost 3 bases and the V segment lost 0 bases, leaving 11 bases of the junction unmatched. Germline CDR1 LGHNA, CDR2 YSLEER. CDR3 in DNA: TGCGCCAGCAGCCAAGATTCGGGCGGGGGGCCAGCAACAGATACGCAGTATTTT. This translates into CASSQDSGGGPATDTQYF.

This clone was recorded a few times. The sample holds other DNA sequences that translate to the same CDR3. The V call is TRBV18, the J call TRBJ2-3; a weak D match, TRBD1 (5 bases). The CDR3 runs 16 residues. V was cut by 0 bases and J by 0 bases, with 10 bases left in between. Germline CDR1 reads KGHSH; CDR2 reads LQKENI. The CDR3 DNA reads as TGTGCCAGCTCACCACCGATGACAGCCAGCACAGATACGCAGTATTTT. It encodes CASSPPMTASTDTQYF.

This clone was seen only a few times. This sequence joins TRBV5-1 and TRBJ1-1; D remains ambiguous. V was cut by 7 bases and J by 0 bases, with 16 bases left in between. The germline V gene has CDR1 SGHRS and CDR2 YFSETQ. The CDR3 consists of 15 residues. CDR3 DNA sequence: TGCGCCAGCGGTCCCCGTCTCGGGATGAACACTGAAGCTTTCTTT. Translated: CASGPRLGMNTEAFF. Full variable domain (outside the CDR3, taken from reference TRBV5-1 and TRBJ1-1): KAGVTQTPRYLIKTRGQQVTLSCSPISGHRSVSWYQQTPGQGLQFLFEYFSETQRNKGNFPGRFSGRQFSNSRSEMNVSTLELGDSALYLCASGPRLGMNTEAFFGQGTRLTVV.

This clone showed up just once. CDR3 nucleotide sequence: TGTGCCTGGAATCCAGGGGCCAACGTCCTGACTTTC. Protein sequence: CAWNPGANVLTF. The chain uses TRBV30 and TRBJ2-6; D remains unclear. V was shortened by 4 bases and J by 4 bases, with 5 bases between the two germline ends. The CDR3 consists of 12 residues. CDR1 and CDR2 from the germline V gene are GTSNPN and SVGIG (reference sequence).

This clone appeared a single time. The V and J genes are TRBV2 and TRBJ1-6; no reliable D call. V lost 4 bases and J lost 7, with 11 bases in between. The CDR3 has 14 amino acids. Germline V gives CDR1 SNHLY, CDR2 FYNNEI. The CDR3 protein is CASSAQMRNSPLHF. Written as DNA, the CDR3 is TGTGCCAGCAGTGCCCAAATGAGAAATTCACCCCTCCACTTT.

This clone was recorded once. This chain uses TRBV5-1 with TRBJ2-3; D perhaps matches TRBD2 (7 bases). The V gene's germline CDR1 is SGHRS and CDR2 YFSETQ. This CDR3 region has 14 residues. V lost 4 bases and J 6 bases, leaving 15 bases between the germline ends. CDR3 loop: CASSPEGGPDTQYF. CDR3 nucleotides: TGCGCCAGCAGCCCTGAGGGGGGGCCGGATACGCAGTATTTT.

The genes are TRBV3-1 (or the pseudogene TRBV3-2) and TRBJ1-6, with a weak D call TRBD1 (6 bases). CDR3 length: 15 amino acids. V lost 5 bases, J lost 6 bases, and 14 bases lay in between. CDR1 LGHDT and CDR2 YNNKEL come from the germline V gene (reference sequence). The CDR3 bases are TGTGCCAGCAGCACCCGAACAGGGATTAATTCACCCCTCCACTTT. Amino acid sequence: CASSTRTGINSPLHF.

The J gene is TRBJ2-5, the V gene TRBV29-1, with a possible D match to TRBD1 (6 bases). The CDR3 sequence is 14 residues long. Deletions cut 6 bases from V and 0 bases from J, with 14 bases between. Per the germline V gene, CDR1 is SQVTM and CDR2 is ANQGSEA. CDR3 bases: TGCAGCGTGGAAACAGGGAAGTACCAAGAGACCCAGTACTTC. Protein product: CSVETGKYQETQYF.

The chain combines TRBV7-9 with TRBJ1-1, with 7 bases that match TRBD1. The germline CDR1 and CDR2 sequences are SEHNR and FQNEAQ (reference sequence). Germline trimming cut 5 bases from V and 5 bases from J; bases unmatched to any gene: 11. The CDR3 length is 15 residues. CDR3 protein: CASSPWTGLGTEAFF. The CDR3 DNA follows: TGTGCCAGCAGCCCGTGGACAGGTTTGGGTACTGAAGCTTTCTTT.